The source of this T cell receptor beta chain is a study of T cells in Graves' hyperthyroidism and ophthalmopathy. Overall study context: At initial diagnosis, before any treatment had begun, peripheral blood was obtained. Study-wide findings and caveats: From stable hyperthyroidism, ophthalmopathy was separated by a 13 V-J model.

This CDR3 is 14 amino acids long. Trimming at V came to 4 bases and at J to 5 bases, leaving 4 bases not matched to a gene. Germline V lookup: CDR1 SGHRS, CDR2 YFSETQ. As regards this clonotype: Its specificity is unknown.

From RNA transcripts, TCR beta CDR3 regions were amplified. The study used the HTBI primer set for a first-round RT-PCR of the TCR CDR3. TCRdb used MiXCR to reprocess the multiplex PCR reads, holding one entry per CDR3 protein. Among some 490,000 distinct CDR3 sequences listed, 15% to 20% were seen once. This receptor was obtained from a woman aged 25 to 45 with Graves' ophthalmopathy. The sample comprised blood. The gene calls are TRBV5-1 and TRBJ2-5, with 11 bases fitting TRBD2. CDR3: CASSPPSGGETQYF. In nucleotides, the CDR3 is TGCGCCAGCAGCCCCCCTAGCGGGGGGGAGACCCAGTACTTC.